The 10 T cell receptor beta chains listed next were all sequenced from one sample in a study of T cells in Graves' hyperthyroidism and ophthalmopathy. It was RNA transcripts that yielded the amplified TCR beta CDR3 regions. The HTBI primer set served for first-round RT-PCR of the TCR CDR3. Using its own MiXCR run on the multiplex PCR reads, TCRdb lists one record per CDR3 protein. The sample has approximately 400,000 distinct CDR3 sequences, less than 15% seen once; the top ten hold roughly 20%. Material for sequencing was blood. The receptors derive from a young man with Graves' hyperthyroidism that later progressed to Graves' ophthalmopathy.

This clonotype was observed many times. V gene TRBV7-9 combines with J gene TRBJ2-7; D may be TRBD1 (7 bases). With 5 bases removed from V and 4 bases from J, the gap between germline ends came to 27 bases. The CDR3 is 18 amino acids. Germline-derived CDR1 and CDR2 are SEHNR and FQNEAQ (reference sequence). CDR3 region: CASSQSMTGELQGYEQYF. In nucleotides, the CDR3 is TGTGCCAGCAGCCAGAGCATGACGGGGGAATTACAGGGGTACGAGCAGTACTTC.

This clonotype was detected ten times or more. This chain links TRBV12-5 with TRBJ1-2, with 7 nucleotides matching TRBD1. From germline, CDR1 is LGHNT and CDR2 FRNRAP. CDR3 length: 15 residues. V lost 5 bases, J lost 4 bases, and 10 bases stayed unmatched. CDR3 loop: CASGPWTGGSYGYTF. In DNA, the CDR3 is TGTGCTAGTGGTCCGTGGACAGGAGGATCCTATGGCTACACCTTC.

This clonotype was seen a handful of times. A much bigger clone sits one base away, suggesting this may be a read error. This chain links TRBV11-2 with TRBJ2-3; 10 bases match TRBD2. In germline, CDR1 is SGHAT, CDR2 FQNNGV. CDR3 length equals 17 residues. Unmatched junction bases numbered 10, after V lost 5 bases and J lost 2 bases. CDR3 sequence reads: CASSPRTSGLLTDTQYF. CDR3 DNA: TGTGCCAGCAGCCCACGGACTAGCGGCTTACTCACAGATACGCAGTATTTT.

This clonotype has only a few counts. V usage is TRBV6-1 and J usage is TRBJ2-1; D possibly corresponds to TRBD2 (6 bases). Trimming left V 5 bases short and J 6 bases short, with 17 bases between. Looked up from germline, CDR1 is MNHNS and CDR2 is SASEGT. The CDR3 has 15 amino acids. In DNA, the CDR3 is TGTGCCAGCAGTAGCGGGTCTTCCCGGGTCAATGAGCAGTTCTTC. Amino acids: CASSSGSSRVNEQFF.

In its sample, this clonotype was seen once. This may arise from a read error, as a much more abundant clone is one base away. V gene TRBV6-5 combines with J gene TRBJ2-7; no definite D call. Trimming took 4 bases from V and 4 from J, leaving 20 bases between them. Per germline, CDR1 MNHEY and CDR2 SVGAGI. This CDR3 has 16 amino acids. CDR3 residues: CASSSALNRLPYEQYF. CDR3 sequence (DNA): TGTGCCAGCAGTTCGGCTTTAAACCGACTTCCTTACGAGCAGTACTTC.

This clonotype was observed many times. The chain joins TRBV5-1 to TRBJ1-1, with D maybe TRBD1 (6 bases). CDR1 and CDR2 (germline): SGHRS, YFSETQ. The V gene lost 4 bases and the J gene lost 4 bases, with 17 bases spanning the gap. This CDR3 contains 15 residues. Written as DNA, the CDR3 is TGCGCCAGCAGCAAAAGTACAGGGAGAGGCACTGAAGCTTTCTTT. Protein sequence: CASSKSTGRGTEAFF.

The V gene is TRBV5-8, the J gene TRBJ2-3; D is possibly TRBD2 (6 bases). Germline V gene lookup returns CDR1 SGHTS and CDR2 YDEGEE. The CDR3 contains 14 residues. Trimming stripped 4 bases from V and 5 bases from J, with 14 bases between. CDR3 protein: CASSQGGPGDTQYF. CDR3 bases: TGTGCCAGCAGCCAAGGAGGGCCGGGAGATACGCAGTATTTT.

Here the CDR3 reads CASSEYFGGETQYF. Written as DNA, the CDR3 is TGTGCCAGCAGTGAATATTTCGGGGGAGAGACCCAGTACTTC. V and J are TRBV25-1 and TRBJ2-5; a possible D gene is TRBD2 (6 bases). Trimming stripped 0 bases from V and 4 bases from J, with 9 bases between. The CDR3 has 14 residues. Germline CDR1 is MGHDK and CDR2 is SYGVNS.

This clonotype has only a few counts. A much larger clone differs by one base, so this may be a read error. The chain couples TRBV6-2 or TRBV6-3 to TRBJ1-1, with D perhaps TRBD1 (6 bases). Germline loops: CDR1 MNHEY, CDR2 SVGEGT. CDR3 size: 14 residues. The chain's CDR3 is CASGYVGAGTEAFF. CDR3 DNA sequence: TGTGCCAGCGGTTACGTGGGGGCTGGCACTGAAGCTTTCTTT.

The genes are TRBV5-1 and TRBJ2-1; 7 nucleotides align to TRBD1. CDR3 length: 16 amino acids. Trimming took 2 bases from V and 8 from J; bases not matched to a gene: 13. In germline, CDR1 is SGHRS, CDR2 YFSETQ. The CDR3 region is CASSLPPRGSFHEQFF. The CDR3, as DNA: TGCGCCAGCAGCTTACCTCCCAGGGGGTCGTTCCATGAGCAGTTCTTC.